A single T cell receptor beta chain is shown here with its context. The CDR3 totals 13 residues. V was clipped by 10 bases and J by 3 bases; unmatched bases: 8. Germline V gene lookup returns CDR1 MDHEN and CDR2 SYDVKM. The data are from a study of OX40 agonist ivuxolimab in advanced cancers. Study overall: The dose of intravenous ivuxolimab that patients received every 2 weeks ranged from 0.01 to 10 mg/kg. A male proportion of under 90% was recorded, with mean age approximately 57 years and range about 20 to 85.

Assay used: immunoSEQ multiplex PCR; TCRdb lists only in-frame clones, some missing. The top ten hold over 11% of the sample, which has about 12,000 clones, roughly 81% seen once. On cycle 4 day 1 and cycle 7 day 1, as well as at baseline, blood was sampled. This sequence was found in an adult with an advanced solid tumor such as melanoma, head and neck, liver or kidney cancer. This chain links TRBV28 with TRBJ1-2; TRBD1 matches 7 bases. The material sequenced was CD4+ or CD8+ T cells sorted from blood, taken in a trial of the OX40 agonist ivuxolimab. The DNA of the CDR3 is TGTGCCACCGGAGGGGGCTTAGACTATGGCTACACCTTC. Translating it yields CATGGGLDYGYTF.